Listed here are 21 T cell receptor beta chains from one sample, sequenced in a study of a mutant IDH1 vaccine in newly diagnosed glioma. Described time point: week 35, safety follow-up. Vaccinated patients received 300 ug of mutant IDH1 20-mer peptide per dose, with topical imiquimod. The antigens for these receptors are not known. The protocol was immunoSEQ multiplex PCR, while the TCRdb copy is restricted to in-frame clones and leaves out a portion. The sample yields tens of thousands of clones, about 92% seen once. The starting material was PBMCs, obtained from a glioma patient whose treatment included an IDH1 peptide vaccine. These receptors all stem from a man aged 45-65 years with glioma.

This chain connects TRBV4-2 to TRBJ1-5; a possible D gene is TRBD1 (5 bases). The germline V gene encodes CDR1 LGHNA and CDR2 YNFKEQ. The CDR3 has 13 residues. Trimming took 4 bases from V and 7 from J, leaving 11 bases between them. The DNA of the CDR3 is TGTGCCAGCAGCCCAAAAGGGGTACAGCCCCAGCATTTT. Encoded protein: CASSPKGVQPQHF.

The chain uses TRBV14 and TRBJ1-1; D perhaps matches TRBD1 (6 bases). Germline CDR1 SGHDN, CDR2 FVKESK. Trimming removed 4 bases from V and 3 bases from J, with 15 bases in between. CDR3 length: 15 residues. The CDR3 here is CASSRGGTVYTEAFF. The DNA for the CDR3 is TGTGCCAGCAGCCGAGGGGGAACCGTGTACACTGAAGCTTTCTTT. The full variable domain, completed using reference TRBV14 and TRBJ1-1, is EAGVTQFPSHSVIEKGQTVTLRCDPISGHDNLYWYRRVMGKEIKFLLHFVKESKQDESGMPNNRFLAERTGGTYSTLKVQPAELEDSGVYFCASSRGGTVYTEAFFGQGTRLTVV.

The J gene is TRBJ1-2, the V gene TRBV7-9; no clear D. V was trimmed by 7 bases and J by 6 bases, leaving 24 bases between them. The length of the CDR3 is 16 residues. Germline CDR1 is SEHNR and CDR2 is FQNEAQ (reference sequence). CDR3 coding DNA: TGTGCCAGCACTCCGGCCGAATGGTCTACGGGAGATGGCTACACCTTC. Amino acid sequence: CASTPAEWSTGDGYTF.

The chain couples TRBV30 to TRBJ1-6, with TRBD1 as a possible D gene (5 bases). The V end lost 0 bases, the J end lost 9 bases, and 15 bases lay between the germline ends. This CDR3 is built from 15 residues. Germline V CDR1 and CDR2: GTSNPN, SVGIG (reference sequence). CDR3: CAWSVPGPRISPLHF. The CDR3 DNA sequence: TGTGCCTGGAGTGTACCGGGACCCCGGATTTCACCCCTCCACTTT.

The CDR3 reads CASTPDGRDTDTQYF. CDR3 nucleotides: TGTGCCAGCACCCCGGACGGCCGGGATACAGATACGCAGTATTTT. V gene TRBV6-6 combines with J gene TRBJ2-3, with D perhaps TRBD2 (5 bases). Germline V gene data show CDR1 as MNHNY and CDR2 as SVGAGI (reference sequence). The V end lost 7 bases, the J end lost 3 bases, and 17 bases lay between the germline ends. This CDR3 has 15 amino acids.

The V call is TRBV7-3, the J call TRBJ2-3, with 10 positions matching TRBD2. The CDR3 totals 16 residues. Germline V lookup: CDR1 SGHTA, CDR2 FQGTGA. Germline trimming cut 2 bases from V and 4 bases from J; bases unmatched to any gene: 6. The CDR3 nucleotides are TGTGCCAGCAGCTTAGGACTAGCGGTACGCGCAGATACGCAGTATTTT. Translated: CASSLGLAVRADTQYF.

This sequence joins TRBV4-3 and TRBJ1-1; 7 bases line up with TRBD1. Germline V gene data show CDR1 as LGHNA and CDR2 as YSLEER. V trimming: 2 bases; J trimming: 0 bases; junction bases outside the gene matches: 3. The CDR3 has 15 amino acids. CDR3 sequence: CASSQTGQLNTEAFF. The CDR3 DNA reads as TGCGCCAGCAGCCAAACGGGACAGCTGAACACTGAAGCTTTCTTT.

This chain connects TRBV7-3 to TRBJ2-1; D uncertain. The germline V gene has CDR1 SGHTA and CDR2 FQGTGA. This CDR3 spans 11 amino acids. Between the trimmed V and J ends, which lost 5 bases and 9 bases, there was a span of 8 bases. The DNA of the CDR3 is TGTGCCAGCAGCGAGCAGACTGAGCAGTTCTTC. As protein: CASSEQTEQFF. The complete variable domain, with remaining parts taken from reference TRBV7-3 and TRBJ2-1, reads GAGVSQTPSNKVTEKGKYVELRCDPISGHTALYWYRQSLGQGPEFLIYFQGTGAADDSGLPNDRFFAVRPEGSVSTLKIQRTERGDSAVYLCASSEQTEQFFGPGTRLTVL.

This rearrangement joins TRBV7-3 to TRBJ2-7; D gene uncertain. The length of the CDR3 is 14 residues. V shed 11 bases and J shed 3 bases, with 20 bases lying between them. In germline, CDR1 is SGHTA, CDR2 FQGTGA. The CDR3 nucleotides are TGTGCCTATCCCCGGCGGCTCCCCGACTACGAGCAGTACTTC. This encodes CAYPRRLPDYEQYF.

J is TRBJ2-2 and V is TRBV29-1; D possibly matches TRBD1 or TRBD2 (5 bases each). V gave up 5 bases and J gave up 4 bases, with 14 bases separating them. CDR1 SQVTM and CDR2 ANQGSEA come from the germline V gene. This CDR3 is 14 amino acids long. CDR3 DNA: TGCAGCGTTCGAGGGGCACTCAGCACCGGGGAGCTGTTTTTT. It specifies CSVRGALSTGELFF.

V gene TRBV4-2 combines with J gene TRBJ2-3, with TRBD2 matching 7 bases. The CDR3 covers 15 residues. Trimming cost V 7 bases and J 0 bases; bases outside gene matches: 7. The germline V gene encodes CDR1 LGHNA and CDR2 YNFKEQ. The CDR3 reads CASTTGGGSTDTQYF. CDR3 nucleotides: TGTGCCAGCACAACTGGCGGGGGAAGCACAGATACGCAGTATTTT.

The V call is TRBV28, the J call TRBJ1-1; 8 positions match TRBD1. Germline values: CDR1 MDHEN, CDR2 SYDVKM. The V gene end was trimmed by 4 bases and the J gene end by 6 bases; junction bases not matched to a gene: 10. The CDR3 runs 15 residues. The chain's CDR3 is CASSSGGIQGAEAFF. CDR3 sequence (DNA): TGTGCCAGCAGTTCCGGGGGAATACAGGGGGCTGAAGCTTTCTTT.

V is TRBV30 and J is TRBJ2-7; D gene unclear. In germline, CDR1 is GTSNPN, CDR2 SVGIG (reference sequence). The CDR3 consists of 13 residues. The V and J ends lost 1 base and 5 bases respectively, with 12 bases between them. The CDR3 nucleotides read TGTGCCTGGAGTGCTCCGAGCCGCCACGAGCAGTACTTC. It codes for CAWSAPSRHEQYF.

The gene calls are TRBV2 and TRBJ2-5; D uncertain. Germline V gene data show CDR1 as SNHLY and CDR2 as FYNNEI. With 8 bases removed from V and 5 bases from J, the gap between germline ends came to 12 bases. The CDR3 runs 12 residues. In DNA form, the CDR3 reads TGTGCCAGCGGGGTGTCTATGGAGACCCAGTACTTC. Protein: CASGVSMETQYF. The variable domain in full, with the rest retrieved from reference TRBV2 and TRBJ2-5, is EPEVTQTPSHQVTQMGQEVILRCVPISNHLYFYWYRQILGQKVEFLVSFYNNEISEKSEIFDDQFSVERPDGSNFTLKIRSTKLEDSAMYFCASGVSMETQYFGPGTRLLVL.

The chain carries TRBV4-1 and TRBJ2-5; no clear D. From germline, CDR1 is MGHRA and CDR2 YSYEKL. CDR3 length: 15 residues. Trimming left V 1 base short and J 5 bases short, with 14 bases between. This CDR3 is CASSQVDGVRETQYF. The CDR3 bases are TGCGCCAGCAGCCAAGTAGATGGGGTACGTGAGACCCAGTACTTC.

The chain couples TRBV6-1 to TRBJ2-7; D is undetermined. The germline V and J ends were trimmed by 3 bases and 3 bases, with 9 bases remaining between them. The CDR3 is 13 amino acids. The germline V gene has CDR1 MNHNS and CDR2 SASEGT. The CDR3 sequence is CASSDSHFYEQYF. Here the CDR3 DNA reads TGTGCCAGCAGTGATAGCCATTTCTACGAGCAGTACTTC.

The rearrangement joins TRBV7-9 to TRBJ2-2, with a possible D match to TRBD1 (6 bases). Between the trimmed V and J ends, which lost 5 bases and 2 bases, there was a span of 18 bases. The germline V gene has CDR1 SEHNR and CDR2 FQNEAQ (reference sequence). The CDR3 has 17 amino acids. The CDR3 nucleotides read TGTGCCAGCAGCCCGTTGGGGGCTAGGCCCAACACCGGGGAGCTGTTTTTT. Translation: CASSPLGARPNTGELFF.

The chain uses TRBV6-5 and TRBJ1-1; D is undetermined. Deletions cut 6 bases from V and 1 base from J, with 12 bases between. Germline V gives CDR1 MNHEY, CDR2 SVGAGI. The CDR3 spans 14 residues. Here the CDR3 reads CASRFRNPNTEAFF. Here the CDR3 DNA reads TGTGCCAGCAGATTCAGGAACCCGAACACTGAAGCTTTCTTT.

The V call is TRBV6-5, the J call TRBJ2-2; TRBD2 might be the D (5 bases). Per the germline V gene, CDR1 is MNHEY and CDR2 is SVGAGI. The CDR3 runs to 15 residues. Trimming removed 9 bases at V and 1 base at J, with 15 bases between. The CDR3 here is CASSVAVLNTGELFF. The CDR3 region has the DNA TGTGCCAGTAGCGTCGCCGTCTTGAACACCGGGGAGCTGTTTTTT.

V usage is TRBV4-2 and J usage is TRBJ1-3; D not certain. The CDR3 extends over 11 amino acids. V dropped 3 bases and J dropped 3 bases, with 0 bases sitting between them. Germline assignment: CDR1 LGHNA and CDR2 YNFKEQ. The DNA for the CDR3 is TGTGCCAGCAGCCATGGAAACACCATATATTTT. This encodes CASSHGNTIYF.

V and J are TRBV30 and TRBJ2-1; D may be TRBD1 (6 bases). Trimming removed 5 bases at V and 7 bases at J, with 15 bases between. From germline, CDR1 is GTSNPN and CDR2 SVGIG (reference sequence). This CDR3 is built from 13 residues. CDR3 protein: CAWATGTPNEQFF. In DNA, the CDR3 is TGTGCCTGGGCGACCGGGACACCTAATGAGCAGTTCTTC.